These 4 T cell receptor beta chains came from one sample sequenced in a study of cytomegalovirus exposure and HLA in healthy donors. The PCR was carried out with 60 Vbeta primers and 13 Jbeta primers. Produced via immunoSEQ multiplex PCR; TCRdb's table is partial and in-frame only. The data show roughly 120,000 clones, about two thirds seen once. The sample comprised PBMCs. The receptor source for this set is a young man in good health and CMV-seropositive.

J is TRBJ2-1 and V is TRBV5-1; TRBD2 aligns across 14 bases. The CDR3 is made up of 15 amino acids. CDR1 and CDR2 from the germline V gene are SGHRS and YFSETQ. V was pared by 3 bases and J by 6 bases, with 2 bases of the junction left unmatched. DNA of the CDR3: TGCGCCAGCAGCTATGGACTAGCGGGAGGCAATGAGCAGTTCTTC. This sequence encodes CASSYGLAGGNEQFF. The variable domain in full, completed from reference TRBV5-1 and TRBJ2-1, reads KAGVTQTPRYLIKTRGQQVTLSCSPISGHRSVSWYQQTPGQGLQFLFEYFSETQRNKGNFPGRFSGRQFSNSRSEMNVSTLELGDSALYLCASSYGLAGGNEQFFGPGTRLTVL.

The V call is TRBV18, the J call TRBJ2-3, with a weak D call TRBD2 (5 bases). The CDR3 is 18 amino acids. CDR1 and CDR2 (germline): KGHSH, LQKENI. The ends were cut back, 5 bases at V and 0 bases at J, with 21 bases in the middle. The CDR3 reads CASSAYSTIGDSTDTQYF. The CDR3 DNA reads as TGTGCCAGCTCAGCCTATTCGACTATCGGGGATAGCACAGATACGCAGTATTTT.

This chain connects TRBV7-2 to TRBJ1-4; 7 nucleotides agree with TRBD1. V shed 3 bases, J shed 0 bases, and the junction held 10 bases outside the gene matches. CDR1 is SGHTA and CDR2 is FQGNSA in the germline V gene. The CDR3 is made up of 18 amino acids. Here the CDR3 reads CASSFRGTAPATNEKLFF. CDR3 in DNA: TGTGCCAGCAGCTTTAGGGGGACAGCTCCGGCAACTAATGAAAAACTGTTTTTT.

V usage is TRBV13 and J usage is TRBJ1-6; 7 bases are shared with TRBD1. This CDR3 spans 13 amino acids. Trimming took 9 bases from V and 7 from J; bases not matched to a gene: 6. Germline V gene data show CDR1 as PRHDT and CDR2 as FYEKMQ (reference sequence). CDR3 sequence: CASNRGPNSPLHF. The CDR3 DNA follows: TGTGCCAGTAACAGGGGACCAAATTCACCCCTCCACTTT.